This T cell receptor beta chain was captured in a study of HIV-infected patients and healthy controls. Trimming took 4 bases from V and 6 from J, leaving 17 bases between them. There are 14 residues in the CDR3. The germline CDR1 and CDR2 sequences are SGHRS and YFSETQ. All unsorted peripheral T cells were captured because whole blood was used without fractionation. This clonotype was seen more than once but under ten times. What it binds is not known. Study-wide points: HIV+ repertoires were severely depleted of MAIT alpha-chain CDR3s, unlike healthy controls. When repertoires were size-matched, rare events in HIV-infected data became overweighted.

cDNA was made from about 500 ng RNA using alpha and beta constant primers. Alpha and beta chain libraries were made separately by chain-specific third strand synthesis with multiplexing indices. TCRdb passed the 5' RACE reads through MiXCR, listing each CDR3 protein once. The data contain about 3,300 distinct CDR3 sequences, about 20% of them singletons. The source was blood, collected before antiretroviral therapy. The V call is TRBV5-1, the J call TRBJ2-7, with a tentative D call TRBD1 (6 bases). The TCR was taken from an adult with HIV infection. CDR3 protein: CASSGSQGSAEQYF. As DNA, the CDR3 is TGCGCCAGCAGCGGGTCACAGGGTTCAGCCGAGCAGTACTTC.